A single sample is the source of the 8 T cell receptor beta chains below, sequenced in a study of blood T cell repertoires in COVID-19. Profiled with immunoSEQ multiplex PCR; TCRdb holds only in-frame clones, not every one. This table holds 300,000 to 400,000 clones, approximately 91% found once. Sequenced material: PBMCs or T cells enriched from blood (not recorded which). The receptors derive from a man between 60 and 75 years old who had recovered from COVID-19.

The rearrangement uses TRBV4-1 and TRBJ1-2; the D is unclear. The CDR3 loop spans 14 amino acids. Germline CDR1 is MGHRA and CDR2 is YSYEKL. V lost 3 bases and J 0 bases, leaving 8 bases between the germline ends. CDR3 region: CASSHQISNYGYTF. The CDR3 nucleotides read TGCGCCAGCAGCCACCAGATATCTAACTATGGCTACACCTTC.

The CDR3, as DNA: TGTGCCAGTAGTATAGCGGGGGTTCGTACTGAAGCTTTCTTT. It encodes CASSIAGVRTEAFF. The gene calls are TRBV19 and TRBJ1-1; perhaps TRBD1 as D (5 bases). CDR3 length: 14 residues. Germline assignment: CDR1 LNHDA and CDR2 SQIVND (reference sequence). Trimming pared 1 base from V and 5 bases from J, leaving 11 bases between.

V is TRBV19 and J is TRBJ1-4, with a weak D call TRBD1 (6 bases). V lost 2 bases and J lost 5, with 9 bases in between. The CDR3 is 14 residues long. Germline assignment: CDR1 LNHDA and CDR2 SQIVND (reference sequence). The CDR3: CASSITGWNEKLFF. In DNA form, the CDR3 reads TGTGCCAGTAGTATAACAGGGTGGAATGAAAAACTGTTTTTT.

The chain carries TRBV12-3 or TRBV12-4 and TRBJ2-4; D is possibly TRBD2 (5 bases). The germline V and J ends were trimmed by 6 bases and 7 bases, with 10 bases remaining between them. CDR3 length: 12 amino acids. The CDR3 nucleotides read TGTGCCAGCAGACGGGGTCGGAACATTCAGTACTTC. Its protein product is CASRRGRNIQYF.

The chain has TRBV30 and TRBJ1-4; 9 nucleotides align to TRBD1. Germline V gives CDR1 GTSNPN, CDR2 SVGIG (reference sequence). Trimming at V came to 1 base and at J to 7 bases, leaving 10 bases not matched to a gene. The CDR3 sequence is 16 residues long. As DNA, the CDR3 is TGTGCCTGGAGTGGAACCCGTACAGGGGGCGGTGAAAAACTGTTTTTT. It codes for CAWSGTRTGGGEKLFF.

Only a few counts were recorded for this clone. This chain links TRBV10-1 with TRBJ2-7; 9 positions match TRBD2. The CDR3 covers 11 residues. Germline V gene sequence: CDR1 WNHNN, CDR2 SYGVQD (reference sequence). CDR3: CASSRLAAFSV. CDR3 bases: TGCGCCAGCAGTCGACTAGCGGCCTTCTCTGTC.

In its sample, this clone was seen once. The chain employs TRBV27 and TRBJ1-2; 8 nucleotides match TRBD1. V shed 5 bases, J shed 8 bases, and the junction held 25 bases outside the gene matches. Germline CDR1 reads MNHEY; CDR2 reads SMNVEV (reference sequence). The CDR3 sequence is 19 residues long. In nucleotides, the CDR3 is TGTGCCAGCAGTACCCACAGGGGGACGCCAATTACAGCTGTCTGGGGCTACACCTTC. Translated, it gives CASSTHRGTPITAVWGYTF.

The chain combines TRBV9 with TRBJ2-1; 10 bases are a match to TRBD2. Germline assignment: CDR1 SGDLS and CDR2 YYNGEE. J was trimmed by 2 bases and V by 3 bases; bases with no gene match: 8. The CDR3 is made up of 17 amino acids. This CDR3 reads CASSGGLGTSAYNEQFF. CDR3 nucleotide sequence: TGTGCCAGCAGCGGAGGGTTGGGGACTAGCGCCTACAATGAGCAGTTCTTC.